This TCR beta chain was profiled in a study of blood T cells in healthy people across ages. Study findings and constraints: Naive T cell percentage strongly correlated with TCR beta diversity.

CDR3 size: 13 residues. PCR was performed a second time for about 7 to 12 cycles using a sample-barcoded 5' primer and a J-beta primer mix. Each cDNA molecule carried a tag from a template-switch adaptor that contained 12 random nucleotides. TCRdb processed the 5' RACE reads anew with MiXCR; each CDR3 protein has one entry. This sample carries some 1,800,000 distinct CDR3 sequences, about 39% of them seen once, and the ten largest clones take about 21%. Comments on this clonotype: Antigen specificity is unknown.

Russia was home to the donors, healthy Caucasian individuals aged roughly 6 to 100. J is TRBJ2-3 and V is TRBV21-1. TRBV21-1 is a pseudogene segment. Sequenced material: blood. The receptor's source is a human donor in good health. CDR3 residues: CASSKANTDTQYF. In DNA form, the CDR3 reads TGTGCCAGCAGCAAAGCGAACACAGATACGCAGTATTTT.